Below are 29 T cell receptor beta chains sequenced from a single sample in a study of cytomegalovirus exposure and HLA in healthy donors. In the PCR, 60 Vbeta and 13 Jbeta primers were used. Repertoires were generated with immunoSEQ multiplex PCR, while TCRdb's copy carries only in-frame clones and drops some. The sample has about 190,000 clones, 86% seen once. The sample was PBMCs. Receptor source: a woman aged 30 to 39 in good health and CMV-seronegative.

The V and J genes are TRBV7-9 and TRBJ2-7; possibly TRBD2 for D (6 bases). V was trimmed by 1 base and J by 4 bases, leaving 14 bases between them. Germline V gene data show CDR1 as SEHNR and CDR2 as FQNEAQ (reference sequence). This CDR3 comprises 15 residues. The CDR3 nucleotides read TGTGCCAGCAGCTTAGTAGTCGGGAGCGAATACGAGCAGTACTTC. Amino acids: CASSLVVGSEYEQYF.

This clone was seen more than once but under ten times. V usage is TRBV14 and J usage is TRBJ2-2; 7 bases are a match to TRBD2. This CDR3 comprises 17 residues. In germline, CDR1 is SGHDN, CDR2 FVKESK. The V and J ends lost 4 bases and 3 bases, in that order; junction bases with no gene match: 11. The CDR3 sequence is CASSRHLGRGYTGELFF. The CDR3 DNA follows: TGTGCCAGCAGCCGCCACCTTGGGCGGGGGTACACCGGGGAGCTGTTTTTT.

This clone was observed a few times. The rearrangement uses TRBV19 and TRBJ2-7; TRBD1 matches at 9 bases. J gave up 5 bases and V 7 bases, and 9 bases lay outside the gene matches. Germline V gene data show CDR1 as LNHDA and CDR2 as SQIVND (reference sequence). CDR3 size: 14 residues. The CDR3 reads CASTPRDRVDEQYF. The CDR3 bases are TGTGCCAGTACCCCCCGGGACAGGGTCGACGAGCAGTACTTC.

The V gene is TRBV7-9, the J gene TRBJ2-1; TRBD2 matches at 7 bases. Trimming removed 4 bases from V and 4 bases from J; junction bases left unmatched: 10. Germline V lookup: CDR1 SEHNR, CDR2 FQNEAQ (reference sequence). The CDR3 length is 16 residues. The CDR3: CASSSLAGTAYNEQFF. CDR3 nucleotide sequence: TGTGCCAGCAGCTCCTTAGCGGGCACGGCGTACAATGAGCAGTTCTTC.

This clone was detected a few times. The chain combines TRBV11-2 with TRBJ2-5; no clear D gene. The CDR3 has 12 residues. Deletions cut 5 bases from V and 5 bases from J, with 9 bases between. The germline V gene encodes CDR1 SGHAT and CDR2 FQNNGV. CDR3 DNA: TGTGCCAGCAGCCCCGTTCCGGAGACCCAGTACTTC. Its protein is CASSPVPETQYF.

This chain joins TRBV28 and TRBJ2-4; tentative D call: TRBD2 (6 bases). Trimming removed 7 bases from V and 8 bases from J, with 18 bases in between. This CDR3 has 14 residues. The V gene's germline CDR1 is MDHEN and CDR2 SYDVKM. The CDR3 region has the DNA TGTGCCAGCAAGCCTACAGGCCCGGGGGACATTCAGTACTTC. It encodes CASKPTGPGDIQYF.

The rearrangement links TRBV10-3 to TRBJ2-7; 9 bases align to TRBD2. The ends lost 5 bases at V and 7 bases at J; junction bases unmatched: 18. Germline loops: CDR1 ENHRY, CDR2 SYGVKD. The CDR3 is made up of 17 amino acids. In DNA, the CDR3 is TGTGCCATCAGTCAGAGCCGCAGGCGGGAGGGCCGAAAAGAGCAGTACTTC. This translates into CAISQSRRREGRKEQYF.

The genes are TRBV19 and TRBJ1-5; TRBD1 aligns across 7 bases. The CDR3 is 14 residues long. The trim removed 9 bases at V and 7 bases at J, leaving 12 bases unmatched. Germline CDR1 and CDR2: LNHDA and SQIVND (reference sequence). The CDR3 loop reads CASSGQISGQPQHF. CDR3 nucleotide sequence: TGTGCCAGCTCGGGACAGATCTCGGGGCAGCCCCAGCATTTT.

The rearrangement joins TRBV28 to TRBJ1-1; weak D call: TRBD1 (5 bases). Trimming removed 10 bases from V and 1 base from J, with 16 bases in between. The length of the CDR3 is 14 residues. Germline values: CDR1 MDHEN, CDR2 SYDVKM. The CDR3 spells CATYLLTENTEAFF. In DNA form, the CDR3 reads TGTGCCACTTATCTCCTGACAGAGAACACTGAAGCTTTCTTT.

The chain combines TRBV16 with TRBJ2-5, with 13 bases matching TRBD2. Germline values: CDR1 KGHSY, CDR2 FQNENV. The V gene end was trimmed by 8 bases and the J gene end by 2 bases; junction bases not matched to a gene: 5. CDR3 length equals 15 residues. For the CDR3, the DNA is TGTGCCAGCTCGGGACTAGCGGGAAAACAAGAGACCCAGTACTTC. It translates to CASSGLAGKQETQYF.

The chain employs TRBV28 and TRBJ2-7; 9 bases align to TRBD1. Per the germline V gene, CDR1 is MDHEN and CDR2 is SYDVKM. The CDR3 has 14 residues. The V and J ends lost 6 bases and 7 bases, in that order; junction bases with no gene match: 10. CDR3 bases: TGTGCCAGCAGACCCGGGACAGGGTGGGGGGAGCAGTACTTC. This sequence encodes CASRPGTGWGEQYF. The variable domain in full, with the rest retrieved from reference TRBV28 and TRBJ2-7, is DVKVTQSSRYLVKRTGEKVFLECVQDMDHENMFWYRQDPGLGLRLIYFSYDVKMKEKGDIPEGYSVSREKKERFSLILESASTNQTSMYLCASRPGTGWGEQYFGPGTRLTVT.

The V and J genes are TRBV9 and TRBJ2-1; D not certain. With 0 bases removed from V and 10 bases from J, the gap between germline ends came to 11 bases. Germline V gives CDR1 SGDLS, CDR2 YYNGEE. This CDR3 comprises 13 residues. CDR3 loop: CASSVGAYKEQFF. The CDR3 DNA is TGTGCCAGCAGCGTAGGAGCATATAAAGAGCAGTTCTTC.

The chain has TRBV7-3 and TRBJ2-3, with a possible D match to TRBD2 (5 bases). The V end lost 5 bases, the J end lost 0 bases, and 6 bases lay between the germline ends. CDR3 length equals 13 residues. Germline CDR1 and CDR2: SGHTA and FQGTGA. The CDR3 region is CASSPGSTDTQYF. In DNA form, the CDR3 reads TGTGCCAGCAGCCCGGGGAGCACAGATACGCAGTATTTT.

This sequence joins TRBV5-1 and TRBJ2-7, with 10 nucleotides matching TRBD1. V dropped 3 bases and J dropped 1; count of bases not matched to a gene: 4. The V gene's germline CDR1 is SGHRS and CDR2 YFSETQ. The CDR3 covers 15 residues. CDR3 sequence reads: CASSSTGGISYEQYF. Written as DNA, the CDR3 is TGCGCCAGCAGCTCGACAGGGGGCATATCCTACGAGCAGTACTTC.

J is TRBJ1-4 and V is TRBV7-8, with a possible D match to TRBD1 (6 bases). The germline gives CDR1 SGHVS, CDR2 FQNEAQ. This CDR3 contains 15 residues. V lost 5 bases and J 7 bases, leaving 17 bases between the germline ends. The DNA of the CDR3 is TGTGCCAGCAGCGCCATTGGGGGCACAGGTGAAAAACTGTTTTTT. Residues: CASSAIGGTGEKLFF.

The chain employs TRBV2 and TRBJ2-3, with a possible D match to TRBD1 (5 bases). Germline V lookup: CDR1 SNHLY, CDR2 FYNNEI. The CDR3 extends over 15 amino acids. The V gene lost 6 bases and the J gene lost 1 base, with 14 bases spanning the gap. Written as DNA, the CDR3 is TGTGCCAGCAGCGACCCGACAGATCGCACAGATACGCAGTATTTT. Translated, it gives CASSDPTDRTDTQYF.

CDR3 coding DNA: TGCGCCAGCAGGGAATCCGGGACAGGGGCGTTACAGACCCAGTACTTC. This sequence encodes CASRESGTGALQTQYF. The chain couples TRBV5-1 to TRBJ2-5; 10 bases fit TRBD1. The CDR3 loop spans 16 amino acids. V lost 5 bases, J lost 6 bases, and 13 bases stayed unmatched. Germline loops: CDR1 SGHRS, CDR2 YFSETQ.

The chain carries TRBV6-4 and TRBJ2-4; D gene unclear. Deletions cut 8 bases from V and 0 bases from J, with 8 bases between. CDR3 length: 13 residues. Germline values: CDR1 MRHNA, CDR2 SNTAGT. In DNA, the CDR3 is TGTGCCAGCTTTCTCGTAGCCAAAAACATTCAGTACTTC. This sequence encodes CASFLVAKNIQYF.

The chain joins TRBV19 to TRBJ1-4; possibly TRBD1 for D (5 bases). V lost 5 bases, J lost 8 bases, and 12 bases lay in between. The germline V gene has CDR1 LNHDA and CDR2 SQIVND (reference sequence). This CDR3 has 13 amino acids. CDR3 coding DNA: TGTGCCAGTAGTCCGGGACTGGAGGAAAAACTGTTTTTT. Encoded protein: CASSPGLEEKLFF. Full variable domain (missing parts from reference TRBV19 and TRBJ1-4): DGGITQSPKYLFRKEGQNVTLSCEQNLNHDAMYWYRQDPGQGLRLIYYSQIVNDFQKGDIAEGYSVSREKKESFPLTVTSAQKNPTAFYLCASSPGLEEKLFFGSGTQLSVL.

The chain has TRBV27 and TRBJ2-3; 9 nucleotides match TRBD2. CDR3 length equals 17 residues. The germline gives CDR1 MNHEY, CDR2 SMNVEV (reference sequence). Trimming removed 5 bases from V and 2 bases from J; junction bases left unmatched: 11. The CDR3 region has the DNA TGTGCCAGCAGTCCAGTGACTAGCGGCTTCCCCACAGATACGCAGTATTTT. It codes for CASSPVTSGFPTDTQYF.

The V call is TRBV11-2, the J call TRBJ2-7; possibly TRBD1 for D (5 bases). V lost 2 bases and J 2 bases, leaving 10 bases between the germline ends. The CDR3 runs to 14 residues. Looked up from germline, CDR1 is SGHAT and CDR2 is FQNNGV. The CDR3, as DNA: TGTGCCAGCAGCTTAAGAGACAGTGCCTACGAGCAGTACTTC. Residues: CASSLRDSAYEQYF.

The CDR3 bases are TGTGCCAGCAGCCTCGGACAGCACACCTACGAGCAGTACTTC. Residues: CASSLGQHTYEQYF. The chain employs TRBV6-5 and TRBJ2-7; D might be TRBD1 (6 bases). Between the trimmed V and J ends, which lost 6 bases and 2 bases, there was a span of 14 bases. From germline, CDR1 is MNHEY and CDR2 SVGAGI. This CDR3 comprises 14 residues.

V and J are TRBV28 and TRBJ1-4, with D unclear. This CDR3 contains 16 residues. Germline loops: CDR1 MDHEN, CDR2 SYDVKM. The V gene lost 3 bases and the J gene lost 0 bases, with 11 bases spanning the gap. The CDR3 loop reads CASSFLEDPTNEKLFF. CDR3 DNA sequence: TGTGCCAGCAGTTTTCTGGAGGATCCAACTAATGAAAAACTGTTTTTT.

This chain uses TRBV28 with TRBJ1-5, with D maybe TRBD1 (5 bases). The CDR3 runs 15 residues. Germline V gives CDR1 MDHEN, CDR2 SYDVKM. Between the trimmed V and J ends, which lost 2 bases and 4 bases, there was a span of 12 bases. The CDR3 nucleotides are TGTGCCAGCAGTTTAATCGCAGGGCGGAATCAGCCCCAGCATTTT. Residues: CASSLIAGRNQPQHF. The full variable domain, in which reference TRBV28 and TRBJ1-5 provide the parts outside the CDR3, is DVKVTQSSRYLVKRTGEKVFLECVQDMDHENMFWYRQDPGLGLRLIYFSYDVKMKEKGDIPEGYSVSREKKERFSLILESASTNQTSMYLCASSLIAGRNQPQHFGDGTRLSIL.

This clone has more than one count but fewer than ten. The chain employs TRBV7-8 and TRBJ2-2; tentative D call: TRBD1 (6 bases). The germline V and J ends were trimmed by 7 bases and 10 bases, with 25 bases remaining between them. The germline gives CDR1 SGHVS, CDR2 FQNEAQ. The CDR3 has 16 residues. The CDR3 loop is CASIPSLGAGRLELFF. The CDR3 DNA sequence: TGTGCCAGCATCCCTTCTCTGGGGGCAGGGCGGTTGGAGCTGTTTTTT.

The chain joins TRBV28 to TRBJ1-2, with 7 bases matching TRBD1. CDR3 length: 13 amino acids. Germline V lookup: CDR1 MDHEN, CDR2 SYDVKM. V lost 4 bases, J lost 4 bases, and 3 bases stayed unmatched. The CDR3 here is CASSWGQSYGYTF. The CDR3 DNA reads TGTGCCAGCAGTTGGGGACAGAGCTATGGCTACACCTTC.

The CDR3 loop reads CASSLVGGELFF. DNA of the CDR3: TGTGCCAGCAGCTTAGTCGGTGGGGAGCTGTTTTTT. The chain combines TRBV7-8 with TRBJ2-2, with no clear D. The germline V gene has CDR1 SGHVS and CDR2 FQNEAQ. V dropped 1 base and J dropped 8 bases, with 5 bases sitting between them. The CDR3 consists of 12 residues.

As concerns this clone: One end of the junction is discordant with germline, which a read error may explain. The chain uses TRBV5-1 and TRBJ2-5; 7 bases are shared with TRBD2. The CDR3 totals 16 residues. From germline, CDR1 is SGHRS and CDR2 YFSETQ. The CDR3 coding sequence is TGCGCCAGCAGCTTGAGGGCGGCGGGAGTGGAAGAGGCCCAGTACTTC. Its translation: CASSLRAAGVEEAQYF.

The V gene is TRBV11-2, the J gene TRBJ2-3; possibly TRBD2 for D (7 bases). The CDR3 has 16 residues. V gave up 4 bases and J gave up 3 bases, with 17 bases separating them. The germline gives CDR1 SGHAT, CDR2 FQNNGV. CDR3 DNA: TGTGCCAGCAGCTCCCGGGGGGCCCCGAGGACAGATACGCAGTATTTT. It translates to CASSSRGAPRTDTQYF.